The clone carrying this T cell receptor beta chain came up once. Sample treatment: about 20 received Ad26.COV2.S at low or high dose, single or two shots; 5 received placebo; per-sample allocation not given. Samples came from day 63 after the first vaccine or placebo injection. The data belong to a study of Ad26.COV2.S vaccination and SARS-CoV-2 variants. There are 14 residues in the CDR3. CDR1 is SGDLS and CDR2 is YYNGEE in the germline V gene. The V gene lost 4 bases and the J gene lost 6 bases, with 11 bases spanning the gap. Measured with immunoSEQ multiplex PCR; TCRdb has only the in-frame clones, and not every one. The sample lists around 310,000 clones; roughly 90% were seen once.

The starting material was peripheral blood, obtained in a trial of Ad26.COV2.S vaccine versus placebo. This TCR came from a person between 18 and 60 years old who received the Ad26.COV2.S COVID-19 vaccine or a placebo. The chain uses TRBV9 and TRBJ1-6; possibly TRBD1 for D (6 bases). The DNA for the CDR3 is TGTGCCAGCAGCTCCCAAGGGGGTAATTCACCCCTCCACTTT. It is translated as CASSSQGGNSPLHF.